Listed below are T cell receptor beta chains from one sample, sequenced in a study of blood T cell repertoires in COVID-19. Measured with immunoSEQ multiplex PCR; TCRdb has only the in-frame clones, and not every one. The profile covers 35,000 to 40,000 clones, with about 80% appearing a single time and approximately 25% taken by the ten largest. Sequencing was done on a sample of peripheral blood. Receptors originate from a human donor with acute or convalescent COVID-19. The donor label of this sample is uncertain. Each CDR3 is given with its conserved first and last residue. Each record gives: D gene, V gene, J gene, clone size, CDR3 protein, CDR3 DNA. The D gene is left open where the match is weak. A row's size may be missing; if present it is once, few, many or a size class.

TRBD1	TRBV18	TRBJ1-1	few	CASSPTGGNTEAFF	TGTGCCAGCTCACCAACAGGGGGGAACACTGAAGCTTTCTTT
TRBD1	TRBV3-1/TRBV3-2	TRBJ2-6	-	CASSQGTGITSGANVLTF	TGTGCCAGCAGCCAAGGGACAGGGATTACATCTGGGGCCAACGTCCTGACTTTC
TRBD1	TRBV27	TRBJ1-2	-	CASSLSRGTGATYGYTF	TGTGCCAGCAGTTTATCCCGCGGGACAGGGGCCACCTATGGCTACACCTTC
-	TRBV21-1	TRBJ2-7	-	CASSKKLRRGLAGQASYEQYF	TGTGCCAGCAGCAAAAAACTAAGAAGAGGACTAGCGGGCCAGGCTTCCTACGAGCAGTACTTC
TRBD1	TRBV24-1	TRBJ2-3	-	CATSDPGQGNRAVDTQYF	TGTGCCACCAGTGACCCAGGACAGGGGAATCGAGCGGTAGATACGCAGTATTTT
-	TRBV6-1	TRBJ1-1	-	CASSAPGNTEAFF	TGTGCCAGCAGCGCCCCCGGGAACACTGAAGCTTTCTTT
TRBD1	TRBV24-1	TRBJ2-5	once	CATSDGYRGLQETQYF	TGTGCCACCAGTGATGGATACAGGGGGTTACAAGAGACCCAGTACTTC
-	TRBV28	TRBJ2-3	-	CASSSAVRDTQYF	TGTGCCAGCAGTTCGGCGGTAAGAGATACGCAGTATTTT
TRBD1	TRBV12-3/TRBV12-4	TRBJ1-2	-	CASSLTGANGYTF	TGTGCCAGCAGTTTAACAGGGGCGAACGGCTACACCTTC
TRBD2	TRBV18	TRBJ2-6	-	CASSPISPSGSGSGANVLTF	TGTGCCAGCTCACCAATTTCACCCAGCGGGAGCGGGTCTGGGGCCAACGTCCTGACTTTC
TRBD1	TRBV6-1	TRBJ1-4	once	CASSEDRTKNEKLFF	TGTGCCAGCAGTGAGGACAGGACCAAAAATGAAAAACTGTTTTTT
TRBD1	TRBV6-6	TRBJ1-4	-	CASSYPGTANEKLFF	TGTGCCAGCAGTTACCCCGGGACAGCTAATGAAAAACTGTTTTTT
TRBD2	TRBV11-2	TRBJ2-3	-	CASSLGLAVSTDTQYF	TGTGCCAGCAGCTTAGGACTAGCGGTTAGCACAGATACGCAGTATTTT
-	TRBV19	TRBJ1-6	-	CARRSGGPNSPLHF	TGTGCCAGACGGTCCGGCGGGCCTAATTCACCCCTCCACTTT
TRBD2	TRBV5-1	TRBJ2-5	-	CASSLAGASGRSQETQYF	TGCGCCAGCAGCTTGGCAGGCGCTAGCGGGAGGTCCCAGGAGACCCAGTACTTC
-	TRBV7-6	TRBJ2-1	-	CASSFYEWNEQFF	TGTGCCAGCAGCTTCTACGAGTGGAATGAGCAGTTCTTC
-	TRBV28	TRBJ1-1	-	CASRQLYWNTEAFF	TGTGCCAGCAGACAGCTATACTGGAACACTGAAGCTTTCTTT
TRBD1	TRBV18	TRBJ2-2	-	CASSPRVDRAIGELFF	TGTGCCAGCTCACCGAGGGTGGACAGGGCTATCGGGGAGCTGTTTTTT
TRBD1	TRBV25-1	TRBJ2-5	-	CASSERQGARGTQYF	TGTGCCAGCAGTGAAAGACAGGGGGCGAGGGGGACCCAGTACTTC
-	TRBV11-1	TRBJ1-1	-	CASSRSGHQNAEAFF	TGTGCCAGCAGCCGCAGTGGGCACCAAAACGCTGAAGCTTTCTTT
TRBD1	TRBV9	TRBJ2-2	-	CASSVTGDTGELFF	TGTGCCAGCAGCGTAACAGGGGACACCGGGGAGCTGTTTTTT
-	TRBV12-3/TRBV12-4	TRBJ2-7	once	CASSLSGWEQYF	TGTGCCAGCAGTTTATCGGGTTGGGAGCAGTACTTC
-	TRBV20-1	TRBJ1-4	-	CSASGQGVFSNEKLFF	TGCAGTGCTAGTGGGCAGGGCGTCTTCTCCAATGAAAAACTGTTTTTT
TRBD1	TRBV18	TRBJ1-1	-	CASLRTGVGTEAFF	TGTGCCAGCTTAAGGACAGGGGTGGGCACTGAAGCTTTCTTT
TRBD1	TRBV3-1/TRBV3-2	TRBJ2-2	-	CASRKAGTGNTGELFF	TGTGCCAGCAGGAAAGCCGGGACAGGGAACACCGGGGAGCTGTTTTTT
-	TRBV18	TRBJ1-3	-	CASSLRTDSGNTIYF	TGTGCCAGCTCACTCCGGACAGACTCTGGAAACACCATATATTTT
TRBD2	TRBV6-4	TRBJ2-1	-	CASSDNELAGAKNEQFF	TGTGCCAGCAGTGACAACGAACTAGCGGGAGCGAAGAATGAGCAGTTCTTC
-	TRBV6-2/TRBV6-3	TRBJ1-5	-	CASSYSYRQRVGNQPQHF	TGTGCCAGCAGTTACTCATATAGGCAGCGGGTCGGGAATCAGCCCCAGCATTTT
TRBD2	TRBV19	TRBJ2-1	-	CASSKGLAGGASSYNEQFF	TGTGCCAGTAGTAAGGGACTAGCGGGAGGGGCTAGCTCCTACAATGAGCAGTTCTTC
-	TRBV6-5	TRBJ2-7	-	CASRQASYEQYF	TGTGCCAGCAGGCAGGCGTCCTACGAGCAGTACTTC
TRBD2	TRBV6-1	TRBJ2-3	-	CASSEAAGDTQYF	TGTGCCAGCAGTGAAGCAGCGGGGGATACGCAGTATTTT
TRBD1	TRBV9	TRBJ2-2	once	CASSANRGALNAGELFF	TGTGCCAGCAGCGCGAACAGGGGGGCTTTAAACGCCGGGGAGCTGTTTTTT
-	TRBV28	TRBJ2-7	-	CASRTSAGLESRYEQYF	TGTGCCAGCAGGACGTCGGCGGGACTTGAGTCTCGGTACGAGCAGTACTTC
-	TRBV15	TRBJ2-1	-	CATRVRDFSNEQFF	TGTGCCACCAGGGTCAGGGATTTCAGCAATGAGCAGTTCTTC
TRBD1	TRBV18	TRBJ1-6	-	CASSPGADRGSSPLHF	TGTGCCAGCTCACCGGGGGCGGACAGGGGTAGTTCACCCCTCCACTTT
TRBD2	TRBV7-8	TRBJ2-5	-	CASSLTSGGAQETQYF	TGTGCCAGCAGCTTGACTAGCGGGGGGGCCCAAGAGACCCAGTACTTC
-	TRBV15	TRBJ1-1	-	CATRIDRQTNTEAFF	TGTGCCACCAGAATCGACAGGCAGACGAACACTGAAGCTTTCTTT
TRBD1	TRBV19	TRBJ2-7	-	CATNRGQGSSYEQYF	TGTGCCACCAACCGAGGACAGGGGAGCTCCTACGAGCAGTACTTC
TRBD1	TRBV2	TRBJ1-4	-	CASKGQGNEKLFF	TGTGCCAGCAAGGGACAGGGGAATGAAAAACTGTTTTTT
TRBD1	TRBV30	TRBJ2-7	-	CAWSRQGARGEQYF	TGTGCCTGGAGCCGCCAGGGGGCTCGGGGCGAGCAGTACTTC
-	TRBV11-2	TRBJ2-7	-	CASSLVAVTYEQYF	TGTGCCAGCAGCTTAGTTGCGGTGACCTACGAGCAGTACTTC
-	TRBV7-9	TRBJ1-1	-	CASSPDGWRAFF	TGTGCCAGCAGCCCCGATGGGTGGAGAGCTTTCTTT